This TCR beta chain comes out of a study of blood T cell repertoires in COVID-19. For the study at large: Acute and convalescent COVID-19 specimens originated in the United States, Italy and Spain.

Data came from immunoSEQ multiplex PCR; TCRdb stores just in-frame clones and leaves some out. Of more than 200,000 clones in the sample, approximately 83% were seen once. The CDR3 has 14 residues. The germline V gene encodes CDR1 SGDLS and CDR2 YYNGEE. V was clipped by 0 bases and J by 5 bases, with 11 bases between them. This sequence originates from a man aged 35 to 55 with acute or convalescent COVID-19. The source material was peripheral blood. V is TRBV9 and J is TRBJ2-5; possibly TRBD1 for D (6 bases). The CDR3 spells CASSVEGQGETQYF. CDR3 sequence (DNA): TGTGCCAGCAGCGTAGAGGGACAAGGGGAGACCCAGTACTTC.